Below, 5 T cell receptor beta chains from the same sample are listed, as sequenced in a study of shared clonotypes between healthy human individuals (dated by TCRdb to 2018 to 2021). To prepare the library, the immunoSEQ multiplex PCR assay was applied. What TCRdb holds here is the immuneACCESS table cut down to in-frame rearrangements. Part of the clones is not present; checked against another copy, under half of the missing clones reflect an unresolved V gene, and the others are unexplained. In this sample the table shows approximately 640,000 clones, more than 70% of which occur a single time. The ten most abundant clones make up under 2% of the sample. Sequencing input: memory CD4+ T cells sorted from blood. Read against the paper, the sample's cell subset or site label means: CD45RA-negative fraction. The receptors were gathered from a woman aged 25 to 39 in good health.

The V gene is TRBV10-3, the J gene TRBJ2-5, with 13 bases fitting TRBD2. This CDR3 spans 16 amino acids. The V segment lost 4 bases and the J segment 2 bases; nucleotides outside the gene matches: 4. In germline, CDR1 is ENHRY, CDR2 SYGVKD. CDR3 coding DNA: TGTGCCATCAGTGTGCAACTAGCGGGAGGGCAAGAGACCCAGTACTTC. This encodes CAISVQLAGGQETQYF.

This chain's CDR3 is CASRSAGLAVNNEQFF. In nucleotides, the CDR3 is TGTGCCAGCAGATCAGCGGGACTAGCGGTTAACAATGAGCAGTTCTTC. The rearrangement uses TRBV28 and TRBJ2-1, with 11 nucleotides matching TRBD2. CDR1 and CDR2 from the germline V gene are MDHEN and SYDVKM. CDR3 length equals 16 residues. V lost 6 bases and J lost 5; bases outside the gene matches: 9.

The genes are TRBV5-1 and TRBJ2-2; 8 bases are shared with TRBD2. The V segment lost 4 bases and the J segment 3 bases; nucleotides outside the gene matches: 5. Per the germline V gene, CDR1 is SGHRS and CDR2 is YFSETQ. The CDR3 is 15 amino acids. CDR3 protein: CASSRPAGDTGELFF. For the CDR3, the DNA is TGCGCCAGCAGCCGGCCAGCGGGAGACACCGGGGAGCTGTTTTTT.

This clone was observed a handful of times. CDR3 sequence: CASSGLAGVFYEQYF. The CDR3 region has the DNA TGTGCCAGCTCAGGACTAGCGGGGGTTTTCTACGAGCAGTACTTC. The genes are TRBV18 and TRBJ2-7, with 13 nucleotides matching TRBD2. V was clipped by 5 bases and J by 3 bases; unmatched bases: 4. Germline values: CDR1 KGHSH, CDR2 LQKENI. This CDR3 comprises 15 residues.

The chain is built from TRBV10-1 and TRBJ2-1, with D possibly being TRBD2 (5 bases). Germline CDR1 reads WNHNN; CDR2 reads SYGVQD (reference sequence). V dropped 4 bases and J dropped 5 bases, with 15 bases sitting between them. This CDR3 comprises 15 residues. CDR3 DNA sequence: TGCGCCAGCAGTGGAAGCTGGGAGAATCACAATGAGCAGTTCTTC. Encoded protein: CASSGSWENHNEQFF.